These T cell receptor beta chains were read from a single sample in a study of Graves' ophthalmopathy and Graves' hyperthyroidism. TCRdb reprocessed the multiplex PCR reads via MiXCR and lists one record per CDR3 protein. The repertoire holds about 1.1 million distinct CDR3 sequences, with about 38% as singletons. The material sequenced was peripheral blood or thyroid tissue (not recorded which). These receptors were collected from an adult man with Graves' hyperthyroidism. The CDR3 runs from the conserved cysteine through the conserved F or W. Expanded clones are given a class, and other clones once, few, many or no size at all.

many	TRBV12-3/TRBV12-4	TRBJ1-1	CASTLGGSTEAFF
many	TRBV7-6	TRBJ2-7	CASSRTSGSTEQYF
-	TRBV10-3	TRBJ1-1	CAISFGQGASTEAFF
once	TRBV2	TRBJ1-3	CASSRTEVSDTIYF
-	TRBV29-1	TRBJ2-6	CSLDGAGANVLTF
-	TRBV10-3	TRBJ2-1	CAIKDNNEQFF
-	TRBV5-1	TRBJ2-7	CATSLAADRSYEQYF
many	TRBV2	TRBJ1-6	CASSEAPPLHF
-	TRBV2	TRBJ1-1	CASFGQAEAFF
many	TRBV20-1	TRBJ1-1	CSASQQGGTEAFF
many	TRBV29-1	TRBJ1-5	CSALDRNSNQPQHF
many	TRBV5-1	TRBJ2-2	CASIFVTMAQGATGELFF
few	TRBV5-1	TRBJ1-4	CASSPGQGDRATNEKLFF